This TCR beta chain stems from a study of T cells in Graves' hyperthyroidism and ophthalmopathy. Study details: Upon initial diagnosis and before any treatment, peripheral blood was collected. Study-level findings and limits: The majority of expanded thyroid clonotypes above 0.001 also appeared in blood. By a 13 V-J model, ophthalmopathy was set apart from stable hyperthyroidism.

This clonotype was picked up many times. Its antigen is undetermined. Orbital computed tomography and thyroid ultrasound, together with serum TRAb and thyroxine and clinical symptoms, were used for diagnoses. There are 18 residues in the CDR3. The V end lost 3 bases, the J end lost 0 bases, and 20 bases lay between the germline ends. Germline V gives CDR1 MDHEN, CDR2 SYDVKM. The TCR beta CDR3 regions underwent amplification using RNA transcripts as the source. HTBI primers drove first-round RT-PCR of the TCR CDR3. TCRdb re-derived calls from the multiplex PCR reads in MiXCR, one entry per CDR3 protein. The sample has about 610,000 distinct CDR3 sequences, around 15% seen once.

The chain links TRBV28 to TRBJ1-2; a possible D gene is TRBD1 (5 bases). The TCR sequence derives from a woman aged 35 to 49 with Graves' ophthalmopathy. Sequencing used blood. The CDR3 DNA sequence: TGTGCCAGCAGTTTTAACCCCACGGGGGTAGGAGCTAACTATGGCTACACCTTC. Translated: CASSFNPTGVGANYGYTF.